The clone carrying this TCR beta chain was observed a few times. This entry belongs to a study of blood T cells in healthy people across ages. A sample-barcoded 5' primer and a J-beta primer mix were used in a second PCR of roughly 7 to 12 cycles. Each CDR3 protein gets one entry after TCRdb re-called the 5' RACE reads with MiXCR. This table holds around 700,000 distinct CDR3 sequences, 20% to 25% found once. In germline, CDR1 is DFQATT, CDR2 SNEGSKA (reference sequence). The CDR3 runs to 12 residues. This same sample was also part of a study on T cells of mothers and their children.

The chain is built from TRBV20-1 and TRBJ2-1; D possibly corresponds to TRBD2 (6 bases). TRBJ2-5 explains the end of the DNA better; the J call may be wrong. Sequencing was performed on blood. This TCR came from a boy between 10 and 17 years old in good health. CDR3 residues: CSASGGDETQYF. The CDR3 coding sequence is TGCAGTGCTAGTGGAGGGGACGAGACCCAGTACTTC.